A single sample is the source of the 2 T cell receptor beta chains below, sequenced in a study of OX40 agonist ivuxolimab in advanced cancers. Measured with immunoSEQ multiplex PCR; TCRdb has only the in-frame clones, and not every one. Of roughly 100,000 clones in the sample, roughly 84% were seen once. This sample comprised CD4+ or CD8+ T cells sorted from blood, obtained in a trial of the OX40 agonist ivuxolimab. The receptors here all came from an adult with an advanced solid tumor such as melanoma, head and neck, liver or kidney cancer.

CDR3 sequence (DNA): TGTGCCAGCAGCCCCTGGGCAGGGAGAGATACGCAGTATTTT. Translating gives CASSPWAGRDTQYF. The chain has TRBV6-5 and TRBJ2-3; perhaps D is TRBD1 or TRBD2 (5 bases each). Trimming pared 6 bases from V and 5 bases from J, leaving 15 bases between. The CDR3 contains 14 residues. Germline assignment: CDR1 MNHEY and CDR2 SVGAGI.

This chain joins TRBV2 and TRBJ2-4; tentatively, D is TRBD1 (6 bases). CDR3 size: 15 residues. Trimming shortened V by 6 bases and J by 6 bases, and 18 bases separated the two germline ends. Germline CDR1 is SNHLY and CDR2 is FYNNEI. This CDR3 reads CASSPNPGHGNIQYF. CDR3 DNA sequence: TGTGCCAGCAGCCCGAATCCGGGACACGGAAACATTCAGTACTTC. Supplemented by reference TRBV2 and TRBJ2-4, the full variable domain reads EPEVTQTPSHQVTQMGQEVILRCVPISNHLYFYWYRQILGQKVEFLVSFYNNEISEKSEIFDDQFSVERPDGSNFTLKIRSTKLEDSAMYFCASSPNPGHGNIQYFGAGTRLSVL.